What follows are 10 T cell receptor beta chains derived from one specimen sequenced in a study of control samples from healthy donors and cancer patients. Data came from immunoSEQ multiplex PCR; TCRdb stores just in-frame clones and leaves some out. Of about 89,000 clones listed, more than 75% are singletons. The specimen was blood. All receptors come from a woman aged 40 to 50 in good health.

CDR3 nucleotide sequence: TGTGCCACCGGCCGCACCCACGTCTCCTACGAGCAGTACTTC. As protein: CATGRTHVSYEQYF. The gene calls are TRBV24-1 and TRBJ2-7; D unclear. This CDR3 comprises 14 residues. V shed 9 bases and J shed 0 bases, with 14 bases lying between them. In germline, CDR1 is KGHDR, CDR2 SFDVKD.

The V and J genes are TRBV30 and TRBJ1-5; D gene unclear. CDR1 GTSNPN and CDR2 SVGIG come from the germline V gene (reference sequence). V lost 0 bases and J 0 bases, leaving 9 bases between the germline ends. The CDR3 has 15 amino acids. For the CDR3, the DNA is TGTGCCTGGAGTGTCCAAGGGTTTAGCAATCAGCCCCAGCATTTT. This translates into CAWSVQGFSNQPQHF.

This chain links TRBV6-9 with TRBJ2-7, with 7 positions matching TRBD1. CDR3 length: 15 residues. The germline CDR1 and CDR2 sequences are MNHGY and SVAAGI. V gave up 5 bases and J gave up 4 bases; unmatched junction bases: 11. This chain's CDR3 is CASSEKIGGWYEQYF. CDR3 bases: TGTGCCAGCAGTGAGAAGATAGGGGGCTGGTACGAGCAGTACTTC.

This clone was observed a few times. The rearrangement uses TRBV7-2 and TRBJ2-3; D is perhaps TRBD2 (6 bases). The CDR3 covers 13 residues. V gave up 5 bases and J gave up 4 bases, with 10 bases separating them. Germline V lookup: CDR1 SGHTA, CDR2 FQGNSA. CDR3 residues: CASSLGEADTQYF. CDR3 bases: TGTGCCAGCAGCCTCGGGGAGGCAGATACGCAGTATTTT.

The chain carries TRBV25-1 and TRBJ2-2; 7 bases line up with TRBD1. CDR1 MGHDK and CDR2 SYGVNS come from the germline V gene. The CDR3 loop spans 14 amino acids. V lost 4 bases, J lost 6 bases, and 5 bases stayed unmatched. CDR3 amino acids: CASSGTTGPGELFF. Here the CDR3 DNA reads TGTGCCAGCAGTGGGACGACAGGGCCCGGGGAGCTGTTTTTT.

In its sample, this clone was seen once. V gene TRBV15 combines with J gene TRBJ2-4; D is perhaps TRBD1 (5 bases). The CDR3 loop spans 15 amino acids. V shed 1 base and J shed 8 bases, with 15 bases lying between them. Germline CDR1 LNHNV, CDR2 YYDKDF (reference sequence). CDR3 nucleotide sequence: TGTGCCACCAGCAGAGCCAGAGGCAGGGCGCACATTCAGTACTTC. This codes for CATSRARGRAHIQYF.

The chain employs TRBV3-1 (or the pseudogene TRBV3-2) and TRBJ2-6; D may match TRBD1 or TRBD2 (6 bases each). V lost 3 bases, J lost 2 bases, and 8 bases lay in between. Germline CDR1 and CDR2: LGHDT and YNNKEL (reference sequence). There are 15 residues in the CDR3. CDR3 region: CASSQGGTGANVLTF. Here the CDR3 DNA reads TGTGCCAGCAGCCAGGGGGGCACTGGGGCCAACGTCCTGACTTTC.

The chain uses TRBV24-1 and TRBJ2-5; 9 bases fit TRBD1. Germline V CDR1 and CDR2: KGHDR, SFDVKD. The length of the CDR3 is 16 residues. Trimming at V came to 3 bases and at J to 5 bases, leaving 9 bases not matched to a gene. Here the CDR3 DNA reads TGTGCCACCAGTGATCCGAAGGGACAGGGTCGCGAGACCCAGTACTTC. It translates to CATSDPKGQGRETQYF.

The rearrangement links TRBV6-6 to TRBJ1-3, with D unresolved. The CDR3 is 13 residues long. With 5 bases removed from V and 7 bases from J, the gap between germline ends came to 12 bases. Germline assignment: CDR1 MNHNY and CDR2 SVGAGI (reference sequence). CDR3 protein: CASSQPGENTIYF. The CDR3 region has the DNA TGTGCCAGCAGTCAGCCCGGGGAGAACACCATATATTTT.

The sample holds one count of this clone. The chain links TRBV7-2 to TRBJ2-2, with 7 positions matching TRBD2. V lost 6 bases and J lost 6; bases outside the gene matches: 4. Germline V CDR1 and CDR2: SGHTA, FQGNSA. The CDR3 is 13 residues long. In DNA form, the CDR3 reads TGTGCCAGCAGTTCTCGGGGGGCCGGGGAGCTGTTTTTT. Its translation: CASSSRGAGELFF.